This T cell receptor beta chain was observed in a study of cytotoxic CD8 clonotypes in ibrutinib-treated CLL. As for the study in general: Per sample, productive templates averaged approximately 260,000 and productive rearrangements averaged approximately 87,000. Study-wide results and limits: Baseline clonality, higher than in age-matched healthy donors, tracked circulating CD8+ T-cell counts. Rare overall, public clonotypes shrank or held steady under therapy.

In regard to this clone: What it recognizes is unknown.

Trimming took 6 bases from V and 3 from J; bases not matched to a gene: 4. This CDR3 spans 16 amino acids. Looked up from germline, CDR1 is MNHNY and CDR2 is SVGAGI (reference sequence). Only in-frame clones appear in the TCRdb table, and some are missing; sequencing was by immunoSEQ multiplex PCR. Of about 68,000 clones detected, about 63% appear once; the ten largest clones hold approximately 6.2%. The chain is built from TRBV6-6 and TRBJ2-5; 16 bases map to TRBD2. The sample in question was PBMCs, obtained after 12 months of ibrutinib treatment. This clonotype originated in a human donor with chronic lymphocytic leukemia. The CDR3, as DNA: TGTGCCAGCAGCCTGGGACTAGCGGGGGGGAAAGAGACCCAGTACTTC. Translating gives CASSLGLAGGKETQYF.